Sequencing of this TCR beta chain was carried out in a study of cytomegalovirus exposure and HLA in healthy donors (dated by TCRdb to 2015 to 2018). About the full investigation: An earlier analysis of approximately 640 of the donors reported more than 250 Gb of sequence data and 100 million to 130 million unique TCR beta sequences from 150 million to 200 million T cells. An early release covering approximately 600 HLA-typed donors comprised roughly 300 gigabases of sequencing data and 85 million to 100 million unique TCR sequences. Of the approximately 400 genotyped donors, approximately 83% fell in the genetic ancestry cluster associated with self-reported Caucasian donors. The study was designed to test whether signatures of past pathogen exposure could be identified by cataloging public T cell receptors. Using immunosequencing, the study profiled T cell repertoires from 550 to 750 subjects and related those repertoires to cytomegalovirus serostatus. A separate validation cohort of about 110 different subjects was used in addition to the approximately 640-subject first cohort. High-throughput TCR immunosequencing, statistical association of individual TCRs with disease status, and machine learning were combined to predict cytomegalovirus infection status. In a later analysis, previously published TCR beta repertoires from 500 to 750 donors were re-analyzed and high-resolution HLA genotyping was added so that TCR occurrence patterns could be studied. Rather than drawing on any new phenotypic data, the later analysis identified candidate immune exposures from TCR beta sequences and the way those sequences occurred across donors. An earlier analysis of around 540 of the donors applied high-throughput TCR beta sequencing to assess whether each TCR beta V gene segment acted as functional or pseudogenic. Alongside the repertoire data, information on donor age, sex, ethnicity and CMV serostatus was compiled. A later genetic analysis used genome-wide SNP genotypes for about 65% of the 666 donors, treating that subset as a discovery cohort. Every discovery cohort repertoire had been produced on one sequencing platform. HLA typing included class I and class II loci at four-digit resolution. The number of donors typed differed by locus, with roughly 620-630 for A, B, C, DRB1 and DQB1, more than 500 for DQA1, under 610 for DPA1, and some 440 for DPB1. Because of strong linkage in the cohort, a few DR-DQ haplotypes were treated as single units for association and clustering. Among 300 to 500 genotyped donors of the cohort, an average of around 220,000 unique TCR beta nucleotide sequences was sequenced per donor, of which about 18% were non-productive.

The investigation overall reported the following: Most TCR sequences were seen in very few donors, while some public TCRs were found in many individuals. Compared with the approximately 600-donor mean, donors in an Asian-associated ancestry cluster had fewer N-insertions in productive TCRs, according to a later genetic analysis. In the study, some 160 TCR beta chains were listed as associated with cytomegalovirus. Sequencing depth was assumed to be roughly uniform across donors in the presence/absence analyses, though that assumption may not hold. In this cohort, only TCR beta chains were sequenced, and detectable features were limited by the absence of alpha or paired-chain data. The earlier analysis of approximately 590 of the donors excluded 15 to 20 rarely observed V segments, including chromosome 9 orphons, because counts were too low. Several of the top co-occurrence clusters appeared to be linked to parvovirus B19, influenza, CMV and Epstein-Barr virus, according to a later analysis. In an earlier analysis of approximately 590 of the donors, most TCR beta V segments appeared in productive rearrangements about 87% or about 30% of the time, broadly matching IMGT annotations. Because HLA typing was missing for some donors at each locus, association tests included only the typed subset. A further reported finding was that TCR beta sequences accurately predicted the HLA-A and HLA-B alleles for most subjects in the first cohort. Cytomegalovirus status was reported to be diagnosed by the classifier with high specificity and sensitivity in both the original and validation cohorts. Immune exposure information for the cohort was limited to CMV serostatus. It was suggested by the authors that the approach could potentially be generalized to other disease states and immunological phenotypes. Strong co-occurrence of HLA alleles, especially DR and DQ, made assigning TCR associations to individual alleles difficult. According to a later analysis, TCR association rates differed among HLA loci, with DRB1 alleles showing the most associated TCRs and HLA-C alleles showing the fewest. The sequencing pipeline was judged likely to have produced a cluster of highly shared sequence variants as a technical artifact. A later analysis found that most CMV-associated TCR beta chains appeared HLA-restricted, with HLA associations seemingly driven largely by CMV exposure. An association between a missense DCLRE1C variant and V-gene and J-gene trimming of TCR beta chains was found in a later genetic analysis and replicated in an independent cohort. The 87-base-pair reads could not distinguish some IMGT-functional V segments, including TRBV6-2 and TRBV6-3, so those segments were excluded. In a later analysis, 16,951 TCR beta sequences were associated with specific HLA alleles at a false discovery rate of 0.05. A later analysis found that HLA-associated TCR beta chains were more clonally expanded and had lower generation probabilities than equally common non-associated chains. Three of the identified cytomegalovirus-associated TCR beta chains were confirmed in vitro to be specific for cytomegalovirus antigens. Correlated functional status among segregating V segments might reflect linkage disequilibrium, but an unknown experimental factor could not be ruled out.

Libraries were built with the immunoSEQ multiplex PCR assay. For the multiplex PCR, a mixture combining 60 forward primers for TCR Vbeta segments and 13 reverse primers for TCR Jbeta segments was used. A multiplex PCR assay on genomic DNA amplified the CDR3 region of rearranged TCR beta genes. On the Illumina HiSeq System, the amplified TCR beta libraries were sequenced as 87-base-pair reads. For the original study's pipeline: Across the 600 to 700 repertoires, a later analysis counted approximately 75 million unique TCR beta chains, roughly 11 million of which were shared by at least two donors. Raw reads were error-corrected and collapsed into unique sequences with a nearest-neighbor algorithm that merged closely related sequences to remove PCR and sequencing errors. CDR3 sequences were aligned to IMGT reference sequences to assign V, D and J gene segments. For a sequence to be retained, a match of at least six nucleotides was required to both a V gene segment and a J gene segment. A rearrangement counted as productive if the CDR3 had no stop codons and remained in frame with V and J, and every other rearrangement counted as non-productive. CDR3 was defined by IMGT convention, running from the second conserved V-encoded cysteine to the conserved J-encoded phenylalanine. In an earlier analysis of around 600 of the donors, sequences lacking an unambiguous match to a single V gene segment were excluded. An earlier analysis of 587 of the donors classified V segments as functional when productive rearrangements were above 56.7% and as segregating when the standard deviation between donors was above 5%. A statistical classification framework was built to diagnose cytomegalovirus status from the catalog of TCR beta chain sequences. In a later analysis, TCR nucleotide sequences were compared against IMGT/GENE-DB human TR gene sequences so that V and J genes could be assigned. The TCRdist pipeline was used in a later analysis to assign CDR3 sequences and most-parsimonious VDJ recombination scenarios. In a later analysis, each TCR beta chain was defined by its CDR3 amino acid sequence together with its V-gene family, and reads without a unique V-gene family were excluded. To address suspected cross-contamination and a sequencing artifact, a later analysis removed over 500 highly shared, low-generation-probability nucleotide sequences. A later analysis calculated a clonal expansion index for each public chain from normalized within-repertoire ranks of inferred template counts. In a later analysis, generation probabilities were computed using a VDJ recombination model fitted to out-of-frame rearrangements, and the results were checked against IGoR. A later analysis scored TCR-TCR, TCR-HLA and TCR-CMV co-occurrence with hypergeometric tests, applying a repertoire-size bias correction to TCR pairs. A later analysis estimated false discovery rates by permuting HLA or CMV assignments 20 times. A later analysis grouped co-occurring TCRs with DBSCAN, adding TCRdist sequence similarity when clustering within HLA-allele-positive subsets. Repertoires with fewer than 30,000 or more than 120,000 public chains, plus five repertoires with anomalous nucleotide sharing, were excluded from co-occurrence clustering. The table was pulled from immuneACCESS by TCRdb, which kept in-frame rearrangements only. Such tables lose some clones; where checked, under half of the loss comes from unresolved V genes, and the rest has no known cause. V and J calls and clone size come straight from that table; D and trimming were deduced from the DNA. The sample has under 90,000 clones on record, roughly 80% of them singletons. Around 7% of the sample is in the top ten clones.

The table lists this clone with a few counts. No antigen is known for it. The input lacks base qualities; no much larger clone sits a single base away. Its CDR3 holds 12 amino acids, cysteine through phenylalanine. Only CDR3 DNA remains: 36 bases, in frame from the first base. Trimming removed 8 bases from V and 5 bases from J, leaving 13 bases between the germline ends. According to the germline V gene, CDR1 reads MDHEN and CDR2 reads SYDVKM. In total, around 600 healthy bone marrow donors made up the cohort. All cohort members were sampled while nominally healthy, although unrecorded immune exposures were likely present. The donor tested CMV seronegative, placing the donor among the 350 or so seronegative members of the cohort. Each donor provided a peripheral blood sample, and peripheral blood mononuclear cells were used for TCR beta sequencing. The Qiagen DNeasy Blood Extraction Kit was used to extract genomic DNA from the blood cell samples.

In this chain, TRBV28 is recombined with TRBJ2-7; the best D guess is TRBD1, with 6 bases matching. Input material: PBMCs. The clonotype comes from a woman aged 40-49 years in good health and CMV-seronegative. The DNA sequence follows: TGTGCCAGCCTCGAACAGGGAGACGAGCAGTACTTC. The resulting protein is CASLEQGDEQYF.